Below, 20 T cell receptor beta chains from the same sample are listed, as sequenced in a study of T cells in Graves' hyperthyroidism and ophthalmopathy. What was amplified from RNA transcripts were TCR beta CDR3 regions. HTBI primers drove first-round RT-PCR of the TCR CDR3. TCRdb reprocessed the multiplex PCR reads via MiXCR and lists one record per CDR3 protein. The sample holds a few hundred thousand distinct CDR3 sequences, roughly 15% seen once. Sequencing used blood. These TCRs come from a woman aged 55-69 years with Graves' ophthalmopathy.

This clonotype was seen many times. The V and J genes are TRBV6-1 and TRBJ2-7; D is possibly TRBD1 or TRBD2 (5 bases each). Germline loops: CDR1 MNHNS, CDR2 SASEGT. The CDR3 is made up of 13 amino acids. V gave up 0 bases and J gave up 3 bases, with 6 bases separating them. CDR3 in DNA: TGTGCCAGCAGTGAAGCGGGGGACTACGAGCAGTACTTC. Encoded protein: CASSEAGDYEQYF.

The chain combines TRBV6-1 with TRBJ1-5; the D gene is possibly TRBD1 (5 bases). V lost 3 bases, J lost 3 bases, and 9 bases lay in between. Germline V gives CDR1 MNHNS, CDR2 SASEGT. The CDR3 is 14 amino acids. As DNA, the CDR3 is TGTGCCAGCAGTGACAGGGCTTACAATCAGCCCCAGCATTTT. It specifies CASSDRAYNQPQHF.

This clonotype turned up a few times. The chain combines TRBV24-1 with TRBJ2-2; D may match TRBD1 or TRBD2 (5 bases each). There are 15 residues in the CDR3. Germline lookup yields CDR1 KGHDR and CDR2 SFDVKD. V lost 4 bases and J lost 4, with 12 bases in between. DNA for the CDR3: TGTGCCACCAGTGACCCGGGACGGCTCACCGGGGAGCTGTTTTTT. It specifies CATSDPGRLTGELFF.

V and J are TRBV7-3 and TRBJ2-7; D might be TRBD2 (7 bases). Germline V gives CDR1 SGHTA, CDR2 FQGTGA. The CDR3 is 15 residues long. The germline V and J ends were trimmed by 5 bases and 2 bases, with 16 bases remaining between them. The CDR3 bases are TGTGCCAGCAGCCCGAGGGGGACTACCACCTACGAGCAGTACTTC. As protein: CASSPRGTTTYEQYF.

This clonotype was seen a few times. The rearrangement joins TRBV29-1 to TRBJ1-1, with no clear D. The germline CDR1 and CDR2 sequences are SQVTM and ANQGSEA. Trimming took off 7 bases at V and 1 base at J, with 19 bases between the two ends. CDR3 length equals 15 residues. CDR3 in amino acids: CSASRDLLANTEAFF. The CDR3 DNA sequence: TGCAGCGCCTCCCGAGATCTATTAGCGAACACTGAAGCTTTCTTT. The full variable domain, its missing parts supplied by reference TRBV29-1 and TRBJ1-1, is SAVISQKPSRDICQRGTSLTIQCQVDSQVTMMFWYRQQPGQSLTLIATANQGSEATYESGFVIDKFPISRPNLTFSTLTVSNMSPEDSSIYLCSASRDLLANTEAFFGQGTRLTVV.

In its sample, this clonotype was seen a few times. J is TRBJ1-2 and V is TRBV4-1, with D tentatively TRBD1 (6 bases). The CDR3 has 15 residues. Germline values: CDR1 MGHRA, CDR2 YSYEKL. The ends were cut back, 0 bases at V and 6 bases at J, with 14 bases in the middle. CDR3 bases: TGCGCCAGCAGCCAAGATCCAGAAGCAGGGGATGGCTACACCTTC. Translated: CASSQDPEAGDGYTF.

This clonotype was seen repeatedly, ten times or more. The chain joins TRBV11-2 to TRBJ2-7, with 9 positions matching TRBD1. Germline V CDR1 and CDR2: SGHAT, FQNNGV. The V and J ends lost 2 bases and 3 bases, in that order; junction bases with no gene match: 14. The CDR3 length is 18 residues. Here the CDR3 DNA reads TGTGCCAGCAGCTTAAGTGGGACAGGGTGGCGGGAAGACTACGAGCAGTACTTC. Its translation: CASSLSGTGWREDYEQYF.

This clonotype has only a few counts. The gene calls are TRBV27 and TRBJ1-2, with TRBD1 as a possible D gene (5 bases). The CDR3 is 13 amino acids. V gave up 4 bases and J gave up 1 base, with 7 bases separating them. Germline loops: CDR1 MNHEY, CDR2 SMNVEV (reference sequence). CDR3 in amino acids: CASSSGHNYGYTF. The CDR3 coding sequence is TGTGCCAGCAGTTCAGGACATAACTATGGCTACACCTTC.

Many counts were recorded for this clonotype. CDR3 DNA sequence: TGTGCCAGCAGTTCTGGGGTAGCGCCGAGCTCCTACGAGCAGTACTTC. Its translation: CASSSGVAPSSYEQYF. The V call is TRBV2, the J call TRBJ2-7, with a weak D call TRBD2 (5 bases). Germline lookup yields CDR1 SNHLY and CDR2 FYNNEI. The CDR3 spans 16 residues. V lost 5 bases and J 0 bases, leaving 17 bases between the germline ends.

This clonotype was counted many times. The V gene is TRBV11-2, the J gene TRBJ2-6; 7 bases line up with TRBD2. Germline CDR1 SGHAT, CDR2 FQNNGV. The CDR3 contains 18 residues. J lost 1 base, V lost 3 bases, and 9 bases had no gene match. The DNA for the CDR3 is TGTGCCAGCAGCTTTATTCTAGCGGATCCATCTGGGGCCAACGTCCTGACTTTC. As protein: CASSFILADPSGANVLTF.

Comments on this clonotype: This may be a read error: a much more frequent sequence differs by one nucleotide. V and J are TRBV5-1 and TRBJ2-7; 9 bases are a match to TRBD1. V gave up 5 bases and J gave up 7 bases; unmatched junction bases: 10. Germline V gene sequence: CDR1 SGHRS, CDR2 YFSETQ. The CDR3 loop spans 14 amino acids. CDR3 sequence: CASRGPGQGGEQYF. In DNA form, the CDR3 reads TGCGCCAGCAGGGGACCGGGACAGGGCGGGGAGCAGTACTTC.

The rearrangement joins TRBV2 to TRBJ2-7; the match to TRBD2 covers 11 bases. Germline V gene sequence: CDR1 SNHLY, CDR2 FYNNEI. The CDR3 runs to 19 residues. J lost 0 bases, V lost 6 bases, and 16 bases had no gene match. CDR3 region: CASREWISGLAASSYEQYF. CDR3 DNA: TGTGCCAGCAGGGAATGGATCTCGGGACTAGCGGCTAGCTCCTACGAGCAGTACTTC.

This clonotype was seen more than once but under ten times. V usage is TRBV12-3 or TRBV12-4 and J usage is TRBJ1-4; 7 positions match TRBD1. CDR3 length: 14 amino acids. The junction had 4 bases not matched to a gene; V was cut back by 3 bases and J by 6 bases. CDR3 sequence: CASSFSTGDEKLFF. CDR3 DNA sequence: TGTGCCAGCAGTTTTTCTACAGGGGATGAAAAACTGTTTTTT.

This clonotype has at least ten counts. CDR3 region: CATSTRGSGRYNEQFF. For the CDR3, the DNA is TGTGCCACCAGCACACGAGGGAGCGGGAGGTACAATGAGCAGTTCTTC. This chain connects TRBV15 to TRBJ2-1, with TRBD2 matching over 9 bases. Germline V gene data show CDR1 as LNHNV and CDR2 as YYDKDF (reference sequence). The J segment lost 4 bases and the V segment lost 4 bases, leaving 8 bases of the junction unmatched. This CDR3 contains 16 residues.

This clonotype was seen at least ten times. This chain joins TRBV5-1 and TRBJ2-2; the D is unclear. The CDR3 extends over 16 amino acids. The germline V gene encodes CDR1 SGHRS and CDR2 YFSETQ. The V end was cut by 1 base, the J end by 2 bases, with 12 bases between. CDR3 in amino acids: CASSLIGRINTGELFF. The CDR3 DNA reads TGCGCCAGCAGCTTGATTGGCAGAATTAACACCGGGGAGCTGTTTTTT.

This clonotype was observed at least ten times. V is TRBV28 and J is TRBJ2-7, with unresolved D. Germline CDR1 reads MDHEN; CDR2 reads SYDVKM. The germline V and J ends were trimmed by 10 bases and 6 bases, with 16 bases remaining between them. This CDR3 spans 12 amino acids. In DNA, the CDR3 is TGTGCCACACTCCGATCTTCGGCCGAGCAGTACTTC. It is translated as CATLRSSAEQYF. Combining the CDR3 with reference TRBV28 and TRBJ2-7 gives the whole variable domain DVKVTQSSRYLVKRTGEKVFLECVQDMDHENMFWYRQDPGLGLRLIYFSYDVKMKEKGDIPEGYSVSREKKERFSLILESASTNQTSMYLCATLRSSAEQYFGPGTRLTVT.

Ten or more counts support this clonotype. The chain carries TRBV3-1 and TRBJ2-3; no clear D gene. Germline assignment: CDR1 LGHDT and CDR2 YNNKEL (reference sequence). The length of the CDR3 is 16 residues. V gave up 3 bases and J gave up 6 bases, with 19 bases separating them. The CDR3 region has the DNA TGTGCCAGCAGCCATATCACAGCCTCCCAAAGCGATACGCAGTATTTT. Encoded protein: CASSHITASQSDTQYF.

The gene calls are TRBV28 and TRBJ1-5, with D possibly being TRBD1 (6 bases). The CDR3 covers 14 residues. Trimming took off 7 bases at V and 3 bases at J, with 13 bases between the two ends. Per the germline V gene, CDR1 is MDHEN and CDR2 is SYDVKM. CDR3 nucleotide sequence: TGTGCCAGCAACCTACGACAGGCCAATCAGCCCCAGCATTTT. Its protein is CASNLRQANQPQHF.

This clonotype appeared a few times. The chain recombines TRBV5-1 with TRBJ1-4, with 9 bases fitting TRBD1. The V and J ends lost 5 bases and 7 bases, in that order; junction bases with no gene match: 6. The germline V gene encodes CDR1 SGHRS and CDR2 YFSETQ. The CDR3 is made up of 14 amino acids. Here the CDR3 DNA reads TGCGCCAGCAGACCCGGGACAGGGTCTGAAAAACTGTTTTTT. The encoded protein is CASRPGTGSEKLFF.

At least ten counts were recorded for this clonotype. This chain joins TRBV20-1 and TRBJ1-4, with D maybe TRBD1 (6 bases). Looked up from germline, CDR1 is DFQATT and CDR2 is SNEGSKA (reference sequence). Trimming took 1 base from V and 8 from J, leaving 11 bases between them. This CDR3 contains 13 residues. The CDR3 DNA is TGCAGTGCTAGAGTGGGGGCGCGGGAAAAACTGTTTTTT. Translated, it gives CSARVGAREKLFF.